This is a list of T cell receptor beta chains from one sample in a study of siplizumab effects on memory and regulatory T cells. The protocol was immunoSEQ multiplex PCR, while the TCRdb copy is restricted to in-frame clones and leaves out a portion. The sample includes some 100,000 clones, about nine tenths of them seen just once. Sequencing input: CD4+ T cells sorted from blood. These receptors originate from a human donor in good health. Some clones in this sample may be carry-over from other donors' samples. Each CDR3 is given with its conserved first and last residue. A D gene is named only where the DNA matches it firmly. Clone sizes are given selectively: once, few, many, or a class where the clone is expanded.

NA	TRBJ2-4	TRBV6-5	few	TGTGCCAGCAGTTACTCCACAGGGAACATTCAGTACTTC	CASSYSTGNIQYF
NA	TRBJ2-7	TRBV11-2	NA	TGTGCCAGCAGCTTGGGCCAGGTAAACTACGAGCAGTACTTC	CASSLGQVNYEQYF
NA	TRBJ1-1	TRBV4-2	NA	TGTGCCAGCAGTTCGGAGGGGGGGTGGCCTGAAGCTTTCTTT	CASSSEGGWPEAFF
NA	TRBJ1-1	TRBV4-1	NA	TGCGCCAGCAGCCAAGGCGGGTCAAGGAACACTGAAGCTTTCTTT	CASSQGGSRNTEAFF
NA	TRBJ2-5	TRBV5-1	NA	TGCGCCAGCAGCTCTAGCATTCAAGAGACCCAGTACTTC	CASSSSIQETQYF
TRBD1	TRBJ2-2	TRBV2	NA	TGTGCCAGCAGTGAAGCAGGGGGCCGCACCGGGGAGCTGTTTTTT	CASSEAGGRTGELFF
TRBD1	TRBJ2-7	TRBV30	once	TGTGCCTGGAGCCTCTCCGGGACAGGGACCCACGAGCAGTACTTC	CAWSLSGTGTHEQYF
NA	TRBJ1-1	TRBV6-5	NA	TGTGCCAGCAGTCCCCGAAGCCTGGTTGAAGCTTTCTTT	CASSPRSLVEAFF
NA	TRBJ2-7	TRBV19	NA	TGTGCCAGTAGTGCAGGGGTCGCCTACGAGCAGTACTTC	CASSAGVAYEQYF
NA	TRBJ2-7	TRBV29-1	NA	TGCAGCGTGACCGGGGGATATAATAGGGGATACGAGCAGTACTTC	CSVTGGYNRGYEQYF
NA	TRBJ1-1	TRBV18	NA	TGTGCCAGCTCACCCGGACAGGAAGCTTTCTTT	CASSPGQEAFF
TRBD2	TRBJ2-1	TRBV11-1	NA	TGTGCCAGCTCTCCGGCGGTGGGGAGGGCCGACAGCGAGCAGTTCTTC	CASSPAVGRADSEQFF
TRBD2	TRBJ2-3	TRBV2	NA	TGTGCCAGCAGTCCTAGGACTAGCGGTAGCACAGATACGCAGTATTTT	CASSPRTSGSTDTQYF